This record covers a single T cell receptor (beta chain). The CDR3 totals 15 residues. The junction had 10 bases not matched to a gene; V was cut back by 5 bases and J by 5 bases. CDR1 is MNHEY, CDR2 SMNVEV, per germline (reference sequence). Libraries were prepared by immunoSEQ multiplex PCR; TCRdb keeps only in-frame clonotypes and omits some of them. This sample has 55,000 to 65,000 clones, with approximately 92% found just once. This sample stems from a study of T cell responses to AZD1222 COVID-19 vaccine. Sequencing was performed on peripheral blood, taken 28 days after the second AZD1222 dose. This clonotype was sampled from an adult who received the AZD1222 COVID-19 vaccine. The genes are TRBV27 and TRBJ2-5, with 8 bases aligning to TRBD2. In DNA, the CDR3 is TGTGCCAGCAGTCCCCTGGATAGCGGGGTGGAGACCCAGTACTTC. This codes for CASSPLDSGVETQYF.